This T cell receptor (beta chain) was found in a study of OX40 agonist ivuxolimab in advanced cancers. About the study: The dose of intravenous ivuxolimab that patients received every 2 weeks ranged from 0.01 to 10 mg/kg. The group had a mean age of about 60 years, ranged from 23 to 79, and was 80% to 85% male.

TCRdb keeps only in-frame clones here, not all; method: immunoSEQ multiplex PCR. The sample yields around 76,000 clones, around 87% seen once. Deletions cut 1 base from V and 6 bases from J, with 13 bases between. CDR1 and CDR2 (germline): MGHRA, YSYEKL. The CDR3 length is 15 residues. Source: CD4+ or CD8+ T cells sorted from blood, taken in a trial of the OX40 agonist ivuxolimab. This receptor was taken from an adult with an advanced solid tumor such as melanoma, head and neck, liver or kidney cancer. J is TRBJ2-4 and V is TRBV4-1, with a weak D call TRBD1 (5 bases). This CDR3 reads CASSQGSGAVNIQYF. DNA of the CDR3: TGCGCCAGCAGCCAAGGGTCTGGGGCGGTAAACATTCAGTACTTC.